The 24 T cell receptor beta chains reported below all come from one sample, sequenced in a study of blood T cell repertoires in COVID-19. Assay: immunoSEQ multiplex PCR; the TCRdb copy retains only in-frame clones and omits some. The data show about 280,000 clones, roughly 80% seen once. The source material was PBMCs or T cells enriched from blood (not recorded which). These receptors were obtained from a man aged 40-50 years who had been exposed to COVID-19.

This chain connects TRBV7-9 to TRBJ2-7, with D possibly being TRBD1 (6 bases). Trimming left V 5 bases short and J 0 bases short, with 11 bases between. This CDR3 contains 14 residues. Germline lookup yields CDR1 SEHNR and CDR2 FQNEAQ (reference sequence). The CDR3 bases are TGTGCCAGCAGCGATTTGGACAGCTCCTACGAGCAGTACTTC. Residues: CASSDLDSSYEQYF.

The chain has TRBV5-1 and TRBJ2-5; tentatively, D is TRBD1 (6 bases). Germline V CDR1 and CDR2: SGHRS, YFSETQ. The CDR3 contains 15 residues. Trimming cost V 1 base and J 3 bases, with 13 bases left between them. The CDR3 sequence: CASSLSYRVEETQYF. As DNA, the CDR3 is TGCGCCAGCAGCTTGAGTTACAGGGTAGAAGAGACCCAGTACTTC.

As concerns this clone: The same CDR3 can be traced to other DNA sequences in this sample. V gene TRBV15 combines with J gene TRBJ1-4; no firm D call. V was clipped by 3 bases and J by 5 bases, with 13 bases between them. Germline V gene data show CDR1 as LNHNV and CDR2 as YYDKDF (reference sequence). The CDR3 length is 15 residues. CDR3 in DNA: TGTGCCACCAGCAGGGCGGGTTCGGGGAATGAAAAACTGTTTTTT. Protein sequence: CATSRAGSGNEKLFF.

The chain links TRBV5-5 to TRBJ2-5, with 10 nucleotides matching TRBD1. V lost 1 base, J lost 4 bases, and 4 bases stayed unmatched. The CDR3 runs 15 residues. Germline V CDR1 and CDR2: SGHKS, YYEKEE (reference sequence). The DNA of the CDR3 is TGTGCCAGCAGCTTGTCCGGGACAGGGGCAGAGACCCAGTACTTC. Protein: CASSLSGTGAETQYF.

V and J are TRBV4-1 and TRBJ1-1; TRBD1 matches at 8 bases. The germline V gene encodes CDR1 MGHRA and CDR2 YSYEKL. The CDR3 contains 15 residues. Unmatched junction bases numbered 3, after V lost 2 bases and J lost 1 base. CDR3 DNA: TGCGCCAGCAGCCAACCGGACAGGGCGAACACTGAAGCTTTCTTT. Translating it yields CASSQPDRANTEAFF.

The rearrangement links TRBV28 to TRBJ2-3; 8 bases map to TRBD1. This CDR3 comprises 16 residues. From germline, CDR1 is MDHEN and CDR2 SYDVKM. V gave up 3 bases and J gave up 1 base; unmatched junction bases: 6. The CDR3 protein is CASSLIGQGGTDTQYF. DNA for the CDR3: TGTGCCAGCAGTTTGATAGGACAGGGCGGCACAGATACGCAGTATTTT.

This clone was detected only once. The genes are TRBV19 and TRBJ1-5; 7 bases are shared with TRBD1. Germline V gene data show CDR1 as LNHDA and CDR2 as SQIVND (reference sequence). The CDR3 extends over 17 amino acids. The V segment lost 6 bases and the J segment 0 bases; nucleotides outside the gene matches: 11. In DNA form, the CDR3 reads TGTGCCAGTAGGGCCCGGGACAGCATGTTTAGCAATCAGCCCCAGCATTTT. Its translation is CASRARDSMFSNQPQHF.

This sequence joins TRBV10-1 and TRBJ2-1, with 15 bases identical to TRBD2. The germline gives CDR1 WNHNN, CDR2 SYGVQD (reference sequence). The length of the CDR3 is 19 residues. J lost 7 bases, V lost 2 bases, and 12 bases had no gene match. The CDR3 reads CASSEPTAGTSGRNNEQFF. The CDR3 nucleotides read TGCGCCAGCAGTGAGCCCACGGCCGGGACTAGCGGGAGGAATAATGAGCAGTTCTTC.

This clone was recorded only once. The chain joins TRBV12-3 or TRBV12-4 to TRBJ2-7; D remains ambiguous. This CDR3 is 12 amino acids long. V was shortened by 4 bases and J by 9 bases, with 13 bases between the two germline ends. The CDR3 sequence is CASSSPNFGQYF. CDR3 sequence (DNA): TGTGCCAGCAGTTCCCCTAACTTCGGGCAGTACTTC.

The chain has TRBV6-5 and TRBJ1-2; D is ambiguous. With 6 bases removed from V and 7 bases from J, the gap between germline ends came to 15 bases. The germline CDR1 and CDR2 sequences are MNHEY and SVGAGI. The CDR3 totals 13 residues. CDR3 sequence reads: CASRARDVGGYTF. The CDR3 bases are TGTGCCAGCAGAGCACGGGATGTAGGTGGCTACACCTTC.

This chain joins TRBV7-8 and TRBJ2-5; 9 bases are shared with TRBD2. The germline V gene has CDR1 SGHVS and CDR2 FQNEAQ. There are 18 residues in the CDR3. J lost 1 base, V lost 1 base, and 10 bases had no gene match. Here the CDR3 DNA reads TGTGCCAGCAGCTTAGGGGGCGCCAGCGGGAGGACCCAAGAGACCCAGTACTTC. Translating it yields CASSLGGASGRTQETQYF.

The chain links TRBV12-3 or TRBV12-4 to TRBJ2-7, with 7 bases that match TRBD2. The CDR3 is 13 residues long. V was clipped by 8 bases and J by 5 bases; unmatched bases: 9. As DNA, the CDR3 is TGTGCCAGCGCGCTGGGGGGGGTCGACGAGCAGTACTTC. Amino acids: CASALGGVDEQYF.

This clone has only one observation. The chain links TRBV7-2 to TRBJ2-1; TRBD2 might be the D (6 bases). CDR1 SGHTA and CDR2 FQGNSA come from the germline V gene. Trimming took off 5 bases at V and 6 bases at J, with 14 bases between the two ends. CDR3 length: 14 amino acids. As DNA, the CDR3 is TGTGCCAGCAGCCAGGTGGAGGGTCCCAATGAGCAGTTCTTC. It encodes CASSQVEGPNEQFF.

The chain links TRBV3-1 (or the pseudogene TRBV3-2) to TRBJ1-3; D unclear. The CDR3 is made up of 15 amino acids. Germline CDR1 is LGHDT and CDR2 is YNNKEL (reference sequence). Trimming took off 2 bases at V and 3 bases at J, with 11 bases between the two ends. DNA of the CDR3: TGTGCCAGCAGCCAATTTTATTCCGGTGGAAACACCATATATTTT. Its protein is CASSQFYSGGNTIYF.

This clone showed up just once. The chain employs TRBV24-1 and TRBJ1-1; D unresolved. The CDR3 covers 13 residues. Per germline, CDR1 KGHDR and CDR2 SFDVKD. V gave up 2 bases and J gave up 5 bases, with 8 bases separating them. The CDR3 sequence: CATSDSAQTEAFF. CDR3 DNA: TGTGCCACCAGTGATTCTGCGCAAACTGAAGCTTTCTTT.

The chain joins TRBV10-3 to TRBJ2-5; 7 nucleotides line up with TRBD1. Germline V gene lookup returns CDR1 ENHRY and CDR2 SYGVKD. The CDR3 spans 14 residues. V gave up 9 bases and J gave up 3 bases; unmatched junction bases: 10. The CDR3 loop is CAIRDSGGKETQYF. The CDR3 region has the DNA TGTGCCATAAGGGACAGCGGCGGTAAAGAGACCCAGTACTTC.

The chain links TRBV19 to TRBJ2-7; TRBD1 matches at 8 bases. CDR3 length equals 15 residues. Losses at the gene ends were 1 base for V and 1 base for J; bases not matched to a gene: 3. CDR1 and CDR2 from the germline V gene are LNHDA and SQIVND (reference sequence). CDR3 in DNA: TGTGCCAGTAGTATAGCTAGGACAGGGTCCTACGAGCAGTACTTC. Amino acids: CASSIARTGSYEQYF.

V usage is TRBV7-2 and J usage is TRBJ1-5; tentative D call: TRBD1 (5 bases). This CDR3 has 14 amino acids. Trimming pared 1 base from V and 8 bases from J, leaving 12 bases between. Germline CDR1 reads SGHTA; CDR2 reads FQGNSA. Here the CDR3 reads CASSLGPGREPQHF. In DNA form, the CDR3 reads TGTGCCAGCAGCTTAGGGCCAGGGAGGGAGCCCCAGCATTTT.

V and J are TRBV3-1 (or the pseudogene TRBV3-2) and TRBJ2-5, with TRBD1 identical over 12 bases. The germline CDR1 and CDR2 sequences are LGHDT and YNNKEL (reference sequence). CDR3 size: 16 residues. The V and J ends lost 1 base and 4 bases, in that order; junction bases with no gene match: 4. CDR3 region: CASSQAGTGGRETQYF. The DNA of the CDR3 is TGTGCCAGCAGCCAAGCCGGGACAGGGGGCCGAGAGACCCAGTACTTC.

The chain couples TRBV3-1 (or the pseudogene TRBV3-2) to TRBJ2-5; 8 nucleotides agree with TRBD2. V lost 2 bases and J lost 4; bases outside the gene matches: 6. CDR3 length: 15 residues. Per germline, CDR1 LGHDT and CDR2 YNNKEL (reference sequence). The CDR3 region has the DNA TGTGCCAGCAGCCAACGAGCGGGAGTAACAGAGACCCAGTACTTC. This gives the protein CASSQRAGVTETQYF.

The V gene is TRBV28, the J gene TRBJ2-3, with 8 bases aligning to TRBD2. The CDR3 spans 17 residues. With V trimmed by 5 bases and J by 2 bases, 12 bases remained unmatched. Per the germline V gene, CDR1 is MDHEN and CDR2 is SYDVKM. CDR3 protein: CASSGPASSGTTDTQYF. The CDR3 coding sequence is TGTGCCAGCAGTGGCCCCGCGAGTAGCGGGACCACAGATACGCAGTATTTT.

The chain is built from TRBV25-1 and TRBJ1-4, with TRBD1 as a possible D gene (6 bases). The CDR3 has 16 amino acids. CDR1 and CDR2 from the germline V gene are MGHDK and SYGVNS. V was pared by 2 bases and J by 5 bases, with 15 bases between. CDR3 residues: CASSEGQTVPNEKLFF. Here the CDR3 DNA reads TGTGCCAGCAGTGAAGGACAGACAGTTCCGAATGAAAAACTGTTTTTT.

The chain joins TRBV30 to TRBJ2-1, with a possible D match to TRBD2 (5 bases). Trimming removed 2 bases from V and 8 bases from J, with 7 bases in between. This CDR3 region has 11 residues. From germline, CDR1 is GTSNPN and CDR2 SVGIG (reference sequence). The CDR3 coding sequence is TGTGCCTGGAGTACCGGGGATGAGCAGTTCTTC. Its protein is CAWSTGDEQFF.

The gene calls are TRBV19 and TRBJ1-5; the match to TRBD1 covers 9 bases. Germline CDR1 reads LNHDA; CDR2 reads SQIVND (reference sequence). V was pared by 4 bases and J by 5 bases, with 9 bases of the junction left unmatched. The length of the CDR3 is 16 residues. DNA for the CDR3: TGTGCCAGTAGTACGAGAACAGGGGGCTCGGATCAGCCCCAGCATTTT. This sequence encodes CASSTRTGGSDQPQHF.